These T cell receptor beta chains were read from a single sample in a study of blood T cell repertoires in COVID-19. TCRdb's copy holds only in-frame clones and misses some; the assay was immunoSEQ multiplex PCR. Of over 150,000 clones in the sample, roughly four fifths are singletons; the top ten hold approximately 12%. Input material: PBMCs or T cells enriched from blood (not recorded which). The receptors were sampled from a man aged 40-49 years who had recovered from COVID-19. The CDR3 runs from the conserved cysteine through the conserved F or W. Each record gives: J gene, D gene, clone size, V gene, CDR3 DNA, CDR3 protein. D genes are given only for firm matches. Clone size is shown for a subset of rows, as once, few, many or a class of expanded clone.

TRBJ2-2	TRBD2	NA	TRBV6-5	TGTGCCAGCGAAGCGGGAGGATCCACCGGGGAGCTGTTTTTT	CASEAGGSTGELFF
TRBJ1-2	TRBD1	NA	TRBV5-1	TGCGCCAGCAGCTTAACAGGGGCTGGGGACGGCTACACCTTC	CASSLTGAGDGYTF
TRBJ2-3	TRBD2	NA	TRBV7-2	TGTGCCAGCAGCTCGCTAGCGGGAGGAGATAGCACAGATACGCAGTATTTT	CASSSLAGGDSTDTQYF
TRBJ2-3	TRBD2	NA	TRBV29-1	TGCAGCGCCAAGACTAGCGGGAGTTTTCAGGATACGCAGTATTTT	CSAKTSGSFQDTQYF
TRBJ1-1	NA	once	TRBV5-1	TGCGCCAGCAGCTTAGCGGTGAACACTGAAGCTTTCTTT	CASSLAVNTEAFF
TRBJ2-1	TRBD2	once	TRBV5-1	TGCGCCAGCAGCTTGGTACTAGCGGGCCGGAGCTCCTACAATGAGCAGTTCTTC	CASSLVLAGRSSYNEQFF
TRBJ2-3	NA	NA	TRBV11-2	TGTGCCAGCAGCTTAGGAGTAGACTCTAGAGGTACTACAGATACGCAGTATTTT	CASSLGVDSRGTTDTQYF
TRBJ1-1	NA	NA	TRBV18	TGTGCCAGCTCACCTTCAGAGAACACTGAAGCTTTCTTT	CASSPSENTEAFF
TRBJ2-2	TRBD2	NA	TRBV6-4	TGTGCCAGCAGTCCGACTAGCGGGACCGCCGGGGAGCTGTTTTTT	CASSPTSGTAGELFF
TRBJ2-7	NA	NA	TRBV4-3	TGCGCCAGCAGCCAAGGACAGAGTTCTCGTGAGCAGTACTTC	CASSQGQSSREQYF
TRBJ1-1	TRBD1	NA	TRBV6-5	TGTGCCAGCAGTTATTACAGGGGCGAAGCTTTCTTT	CASSYYRGEAFF
TRBJ2-2	TRBD2	few	TRBV2	TGTGCCAGCAGTGATGAGGCCCCCGGACTAGCGGGAGTCGGGGACACCGGGGAGCTGTTTTTT	CASSDEAPGLAGVGDTGELFF
TRBJ2-1	NA	once	TRBV5-3	TGTGCCACCCCCTTGAGGGACTCCTACAATGAGCAGTTCTTC	CATPLRDSYNEQFF
TRBJ2-7	TRBD1	NA	TRBV18	TGTGCCAGCTCACTCACGACAGGGAGCGAGCAGTACTTC	CASSLTTGSEQYF
TRBJ2-1	TRBD1	few	TRBV20-1	TGCAGTGCTAGTGGGACAGGGGACAATGAGCAGTTCTTC	CSASGTGDNEQFF
TRBJ2-7	NA	NA	TRBV27	TGTGCCAGCAGTTTATTATCTGGCGGCAGCTCCTACGAGCAGTACTTC	CASSLLSGGSSYEQYF
TRBJ2-3	TRBD2	NA	TRBV11-3	TGTGCCAGCAGCTGGACTAGCGGCCCAGGCACGCAGTATTTT	CASSWTSGPGTQYF
TRBJ1-6	TRBD1	NA	TRBV6-2/TRBV6-3	TGTGCCAGCAGCCGACAGGGGCGGAGATCACCCCTCCACTTT	CASSRQGRRSPLHF
TRBJ1-2	NA	NA	TRBV11-2	TGTGCCAGCAGCTTGGGACTTAGCTATGGCTACACCTTC	CASSLGLSYGYTF
TRBJ1-2	TRBD1	NA	TRBV9	TGTGCCAGCAGCTCCCGACAGGGGAGTATGGATGGCTACACCTTC	CASSSRQGSMDGYTF
TRBJ1-2	TRBD1	NA	TRBV4-3	TGCGCCAGCAGCCAAGACTTCGGTACAGGGGGCCACTATGGCTACACCTTC	CASSQDFGTGGHYGYTF
TRBJ1-3	NA	NA	TRBV19	TGTGCCAGTAAGGCGGAGAGCTCTGGAAACACCATATATTTT	CASKAESSGNTIYF
TRBJ2-7	TRBD2	NA	TRBV19	TGTGCCAGTAGTATAGGGATAGCGGGAGACGAGCAGTACTTC	CASSIGIAGDEQYF
TRBJ2-3	TRBD2	NA	TRBV4-1	TGCGCCAGCAGCCGCTCACGACTAGCGGGTGAAGATACGCAGTATTTT	CASSRSRLAGEDTQYF
TRBJ2-3	NA	NA	TRBV18	TGTGCCAGCTCACCATCCTACACAGATACGCAGTATTTT	CASSPSYTDTQYF
TRBJ1-2	TRBD1	NA	TRBV9	TGTGCCAGCAGCGTAGACCCAGGACAGGGAATCCCTAACTATGGCTACACCTTC	CASSVDPGQGIPNYGYTF
TRBJ1-5	NA	NA	TRBV12-3/TRBV12-4	TGTGCCAGCAACGGGGATAGCAATCAGCCCCAGCATTTT	CASNGDSNQPQHF
TRBJ2-1	TRBD1	once	TRBV9	TGTGCCAGCAGCCCCGAGGGGGCCTCCTACAATGAGCAGTTCTTC	CASSPEGASYNEQFF
TRBJ2-3	TRBD2	few	TRBV9	TGTGCCAGCAGCGAGACTAGCGGGGGAGATACGCAGTATTTT	CASSETSGGDTQYF
TRBJ2-1	NA	once	TRBV15	TGTGCCACCAGCCTCCCAGTGGGCGGAGGGGACAATGAGCAGTTCTTC	CATSLPVGGGDNEQFF
TRBJ2-1	TRBD2	NA	TRBV7-7	TGTGCCAGCAGTACTGGGACTAGCGAATACAATGAGCAGTTCTTC	CASSTGTSEYNEQFF
TRBJ2-6	TRBD2	NA	TRBV30	TGTGCCTGGAAGCGGGGACTAGCGGGAGGGCAAAGTGCTGGGGCCAACGTCCTGACTTTC	CAWKRGLAGGQSAGANVLTF